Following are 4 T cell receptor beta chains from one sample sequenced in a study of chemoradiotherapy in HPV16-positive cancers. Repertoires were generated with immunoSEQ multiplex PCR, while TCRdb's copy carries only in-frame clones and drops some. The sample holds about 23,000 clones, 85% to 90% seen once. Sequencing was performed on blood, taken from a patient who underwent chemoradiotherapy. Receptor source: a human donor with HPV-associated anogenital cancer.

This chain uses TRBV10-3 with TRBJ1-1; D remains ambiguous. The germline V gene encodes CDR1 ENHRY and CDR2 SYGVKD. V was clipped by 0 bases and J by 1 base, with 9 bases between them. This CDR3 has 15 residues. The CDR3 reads CAISESSGPNTEAFF. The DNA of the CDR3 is TGTGCCATCAGTGAGTCGAGCGGGCCGAACACTGAAGCTTTCTTT.

In DNA, the CDR3 is TGTGCCAGCAGCTACAAACAGGGGCCCTACGAGCAGTACGTC. Its protein is CASSYKQGPYEQYV. V usage is TRBV7-8 and J usage is TRBJ2-7, with 7 bases lining up with TRBD1. CDR1 SGHVS and CDR2 FQNEAQ come from the germline V gene. The CDR3 spans 14 residues. The V segment lost 4 bases and the J segment 2 bases; nucleotides outside the gene matches: 5.

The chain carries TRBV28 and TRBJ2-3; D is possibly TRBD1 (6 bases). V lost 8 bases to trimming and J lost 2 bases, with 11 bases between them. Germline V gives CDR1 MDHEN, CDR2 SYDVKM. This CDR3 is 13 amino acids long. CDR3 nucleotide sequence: TGTGCCAGCCTGACAGGTTTCACAGATACGCAGTATTTT. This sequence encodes CASLTGFTDTQYF. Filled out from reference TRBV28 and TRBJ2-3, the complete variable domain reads DVKVTQSSRYLVKRTGEKVFLECVQDMDHENMFWYRQDPGLGLRLIYFSYDVKMKEKGDIPEGYSVSREKKERFSLILESASTNQTSMYLCASLTGFTDTQYFGPGTRLTVL.

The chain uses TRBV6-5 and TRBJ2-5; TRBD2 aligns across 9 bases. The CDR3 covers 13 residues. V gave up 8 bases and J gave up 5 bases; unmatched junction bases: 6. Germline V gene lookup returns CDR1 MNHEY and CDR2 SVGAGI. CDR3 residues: CASRGGAAETQYF. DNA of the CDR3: TGTGCCAGCCGCGGGGGGGCCGCGGAGACCCAGTACTTC.